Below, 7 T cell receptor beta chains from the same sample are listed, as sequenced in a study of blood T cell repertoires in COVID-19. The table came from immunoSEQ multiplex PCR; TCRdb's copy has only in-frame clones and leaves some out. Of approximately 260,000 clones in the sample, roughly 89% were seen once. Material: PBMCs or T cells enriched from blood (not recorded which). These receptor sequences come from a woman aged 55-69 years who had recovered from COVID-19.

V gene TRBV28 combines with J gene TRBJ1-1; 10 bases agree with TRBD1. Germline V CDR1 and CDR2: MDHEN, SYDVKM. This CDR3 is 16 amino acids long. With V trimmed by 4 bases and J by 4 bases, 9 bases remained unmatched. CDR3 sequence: CASSSTGGKAFTEAFF. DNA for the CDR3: TGTGCCAGCAGTTCGACAGGGGGCAAAGCATTCACTGAAGCTTTCTTT. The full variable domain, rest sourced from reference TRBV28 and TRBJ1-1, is DVKVTQSSRYLVKRTGEKVFLECVQDMDHENMFWYRQDPGLGLRLIYFSYDVKMKEKGDIPEGYSVSREKKERFSLILESASTNQTSMYLCASSSTGGKAFTEAFFGQGTRLTVV.

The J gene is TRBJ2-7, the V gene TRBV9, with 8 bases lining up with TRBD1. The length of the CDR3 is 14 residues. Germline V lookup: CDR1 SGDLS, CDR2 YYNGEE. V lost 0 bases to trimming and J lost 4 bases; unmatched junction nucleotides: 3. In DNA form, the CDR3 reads TGTGCCAGCAGCGTAGGGCAGGGGGCTTACGAGCAGTACTTC. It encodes CASSVGQGAYEQYF.

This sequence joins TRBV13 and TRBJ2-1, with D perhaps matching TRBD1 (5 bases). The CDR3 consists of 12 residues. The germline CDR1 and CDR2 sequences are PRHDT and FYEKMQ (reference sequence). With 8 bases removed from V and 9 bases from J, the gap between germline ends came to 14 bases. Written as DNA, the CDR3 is TGTGCCAGCGGGCAGGGTCACGGTGAGCAGTTCTTC. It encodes CASGQGHGEQFF.

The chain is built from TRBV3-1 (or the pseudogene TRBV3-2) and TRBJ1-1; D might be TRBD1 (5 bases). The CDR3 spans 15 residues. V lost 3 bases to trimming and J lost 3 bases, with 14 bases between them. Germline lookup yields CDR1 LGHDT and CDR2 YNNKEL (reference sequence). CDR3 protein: CASSHAGVGDTEAFF. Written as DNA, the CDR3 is TGTGCCAGCAGCCATGCGGGGGTGGGGGACACTGAAGCTTTCTTT.

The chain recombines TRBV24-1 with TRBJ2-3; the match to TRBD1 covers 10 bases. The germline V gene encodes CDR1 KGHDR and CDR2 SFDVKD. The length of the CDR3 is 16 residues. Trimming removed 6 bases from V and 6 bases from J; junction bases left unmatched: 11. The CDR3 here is CATSLPGQGTDDTQYF. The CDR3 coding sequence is TGTGCCACCAGTTTGCCGGGACAGGGGACAGACGATACGCAGTATTTT.

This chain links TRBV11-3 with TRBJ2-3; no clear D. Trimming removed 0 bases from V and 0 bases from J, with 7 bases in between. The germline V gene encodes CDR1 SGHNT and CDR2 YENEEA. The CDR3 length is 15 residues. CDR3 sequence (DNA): TGTGCCAGCAGCTTAGATGCAGCGAGCACAGATACGCAGTATTTT. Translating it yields CASSLDAASTDTQYF.

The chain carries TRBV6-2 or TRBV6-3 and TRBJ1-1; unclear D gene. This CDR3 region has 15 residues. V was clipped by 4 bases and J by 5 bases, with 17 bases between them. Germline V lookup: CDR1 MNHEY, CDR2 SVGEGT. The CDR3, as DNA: TGTGCCAGCAGTTCCGAAGCACCCGCCCGGACTGAAGCTTTCTTT. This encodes CASSSEAPARTEAFF.